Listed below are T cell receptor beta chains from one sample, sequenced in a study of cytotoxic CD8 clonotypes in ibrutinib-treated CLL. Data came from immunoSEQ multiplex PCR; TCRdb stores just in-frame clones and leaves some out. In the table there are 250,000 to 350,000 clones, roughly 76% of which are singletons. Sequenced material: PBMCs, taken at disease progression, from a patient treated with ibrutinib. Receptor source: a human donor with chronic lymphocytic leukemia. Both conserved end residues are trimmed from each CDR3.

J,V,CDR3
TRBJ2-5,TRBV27,ASSLAGSGTQY
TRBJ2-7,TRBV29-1,SVGIPGNGHYEQY
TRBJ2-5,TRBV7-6,ASSPGGYPGSQY
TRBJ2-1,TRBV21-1,ASSKKTPMPGDREGYNEQF
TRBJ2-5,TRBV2,ASQEWGSEETQY
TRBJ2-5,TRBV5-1,ASSFQGIQETQY
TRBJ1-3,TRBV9,ASSVEEGGSGNTIY
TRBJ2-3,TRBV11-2,ASSPSGGFTDTQY
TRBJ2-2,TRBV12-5,AALRTNPNTGELF
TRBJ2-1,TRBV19,ASSIPRGTRTYNEQF
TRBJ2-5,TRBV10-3,AISESRGLRETQY
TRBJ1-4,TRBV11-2,ASSRTGSANEKLF
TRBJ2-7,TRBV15,ATSRDRGPYEQY
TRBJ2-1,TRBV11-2,ASSLEARGAPF
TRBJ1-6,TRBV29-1,SVETGTTLH
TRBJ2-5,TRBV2,ASSESEGETQY
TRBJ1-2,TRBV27,ASSHTYPSVYGYT
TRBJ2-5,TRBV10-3,ATGTVRETQY
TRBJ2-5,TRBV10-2,ASSEQGGKETQY
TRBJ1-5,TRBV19,ASSIRGPAQPQH
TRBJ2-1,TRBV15,ATSSRQDPYNEQF
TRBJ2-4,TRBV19,ASSMGLGGLGSGKNIQY